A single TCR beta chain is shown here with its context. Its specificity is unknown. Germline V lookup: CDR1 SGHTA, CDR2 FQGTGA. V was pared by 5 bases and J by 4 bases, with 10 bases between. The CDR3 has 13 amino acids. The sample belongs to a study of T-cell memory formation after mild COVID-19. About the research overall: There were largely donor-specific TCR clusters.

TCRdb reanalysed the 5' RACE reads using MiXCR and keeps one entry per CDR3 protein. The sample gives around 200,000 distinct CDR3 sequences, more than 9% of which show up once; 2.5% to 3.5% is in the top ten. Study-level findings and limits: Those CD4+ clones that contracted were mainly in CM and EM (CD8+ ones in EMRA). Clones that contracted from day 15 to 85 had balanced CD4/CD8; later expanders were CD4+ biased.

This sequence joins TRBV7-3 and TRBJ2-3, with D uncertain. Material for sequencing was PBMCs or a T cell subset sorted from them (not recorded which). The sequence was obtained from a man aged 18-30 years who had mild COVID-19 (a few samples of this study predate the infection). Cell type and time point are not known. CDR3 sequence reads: CASSLDGSDTQYF. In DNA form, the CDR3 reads TGTGCCAGCAGCCTTGACGGCTCAGATACGCAGTATTTT.